These 20 T cell receptor beta chains share one sample of origin, sequenced in a study of T cells in Graves' hyperthyroidism and ophthalmopathy. TCR beta CDR3 regions were amplified from RNA transcripts. The HTBI primer set was used in a first-round RT-PCR of the TCR CDR3. A single record per CDR3 protein comes from TCRdb applying MiXCR to the multiplex PCR reads. The sample yields 270,000 or so distinct CDR3 sequences, approximately 26% seen once. Sequencing was carried out using blood. The receptors here all came from a man aged 40-49 years with Graves' hyperthyroidism that later progressed to Graves' ophthalmopathy.

This chain links TRBV10-3 with TRBJ2-4; D remains ambiguous. The germline V gene has CDR1 ENHRY and CDR2 SYGVKD. V lost 6 bases, J lost 0 bases, and 9 bases lay in between. The CDR3 covers 14 residues. The CDR3 loop reads CAISPALAKNIQYF. Here the CDR3 DNA reads TGTGCCATCAGCCCAGCCCTAGCCAAAAACATTCAGTACTTC.

V and J are TRBV12-3 or TRBV12-4 and TRBJ2-6, with D maybe TRBD2 (5 bases). V lost 2 bases and J lost 1, with 9 bases in between. CDR3 length equals 16 residues. CDR3 DNA sequence: TGTGCCAGCAGTTTATGGCGGGTTTCTGGGGCCAACGTCCTGACTTTC. This gives the protein CASSLWRVSGANVLTF.

This clonotype was counted many times. V gene TRBV20-1 combines with J gene TRBJ2-5; the match to TRBD2 covers 12 bases. Germline V gives CDR1 DFQATT, CDR2 SNEGSKA (reference sequence). The CDR3 has 18 amino acids. Trimming at V came to 6 bases and at J to 0 bases, leaving 14 bases not matched to a gene. CDR3 loop: CSAKKGLAGGGYQETQYF. CDR3 nucleotide sequence: TGCAGTGCGAAGAAAGGCCTAGCGGGAGGGGGGTACCAAGAGACCCAGTACTTC.

This clonotype was detected ten times or more. This sequence joins TRBV12-3 or TRBV12-4 and TRBJ2-2, with a weak D call TRBD2 (6 bases). The V end lost 6 bases, the J end lost 7 bases, and 15 bases lay between the germline ends. The CDR3 consists of 14 residues. The CDR3 DNA reads as TGTGCCAGCAGCTTCCGGAGGGCCCACGGGGAGCTGTTTTTT. Translating it yields CASSFRRAHGELFF.

This chain joins TRBV28 and TRBJ2-7, with TRBD1 matching 11 bases. The CDR3 totals 15 residues. CDR1 MDHEN and CDR2 SYDVKM come from the germline V gene. V gave up 6 bases and J gave up 2 bases; unmatched junction bases: 6. The CDR3 loop is CASSTPDRGPYEQYF. CDR3 nucleotides: TGTGCCAGCAGCACCCCGGACAGGGGGCCCTACGAGCAGTACTTC.

Ten or more counts support this clonotype. This chain links TRBV6-2 or TRBV6-3 with TRBJ2-2, with 10 bases identical to TRBD2. The CDR3 covers 21 residues. V shed 2 bases, J shed 3 bases, and the junction held 18 bases outside the gene matches. CDR1 and CDR2 (germline): MNHEY, SVGEGT. The CDR3 DNA reads TGTGCCAGCAGTTACACCCCGTGGTCTAGCGGGAGAGTGAGGGACACCGGGGAGCTGTTTTTT. Residues: CASSYTPWSSGRVRDTGELFF.

As regards this clonotype: The junction departs from the called germline gene at one end, perhaps through a read error. The rearrangement links TRBV28 to TRBJ2-7; weak D call: TRBD2 (5 bases). The length of the CDR3 is 14 residues. CDR1 and CDR2 from the germline V gene are MDHEN and SYDVKM. Here the CDR3 DNA reads TGCGCCAGCAGTCTACCGGGGTGGGAAGGCGAGCAGTACTTC. Its translation is CASSLPGWEGEQYF. Together with reference TRBV28 and TRBJ2-7, the CDR3 gives the full variable domain: DVKVTQSSRYLVKRTGEKVFLECVQDMDHENMFWYRQDPGLGLRLIYFSYDVKMKEKGDIPEGYSVSREKKERFSLILESASTNQTSMYLCASSLPGWEGEQYFGPGTRLTVT.

This clonotype was picked up many times. V gene TRBV10-3 combines with J gene TRBJ2-7, with D tentatively TRBD1 (5 bases). Trimming shortened V by 10 bases and J by 6 bases, and 25 bases separated the two germline ends. Germline values: CDR1 ENHRY, CDR2 SYGVKD. The CDR3 totals 15 residues. Here the CDR3 DNA reads TGTGCCACAGCCCTCCTTCCGGAGCCCCAGGGCGAGCAGTACTTC. Translating it yields CATALLPEPQGEQYF.

This clonotype has a count of ten or more. The chain recombines TRBV28 with TRBJ1-5; D is perhaps TRBD1 (6 bases). CDR1 MDHEN and CDR2 SYDVKM come from the germline V gene. This CDR3 has 13 amino acids. The germline V and J ends were trimmed by 6 bases and 6 bases, with 12 bases remaining between them. The CDR3 DNA follows: TGTGCCAGCAGGCCAGGGGTGGCTCAGCCCCAGCATTTT. It translates to CASRPGVAQPQHF.

Turning to this clonotype: One junction end disagrees with the germline gene, perhaps due to a read error. The chain has TRBV12-3 or TRBV12-4 and TRBJ2-7; 9 bases map to TRBD1. There are 11 residues in the CDR3. The CDR3 here is CASSSGQGCGF. The CDR3 coding sequence is TGTGCCAGCAGTTCGGGACAGGGTTGTGGCTTC.

This clonotype was recorded many times. CDR3 sequence: CASSLSGATNTEAFF. The CDR3 bases are TGTGCCAGCAGCTTAAGTGGAGCTACGAACACTGAAGCTTTCTTT. This sequence joins TRBV7-3 and TRBJ1-1; D ambiguous. CDR3 size: 15 residues. V lost 1 base and J lost 1, with 10 bases in between. The germline gives CDR1 SGHTA, CDR2 FQGTGA.

This clonotype showed up many times. The chain uses TRBV6-5 and TRBJ2-6; D remains ambiguous. V gave up 2 bases and J gave up 0 bases, with 5 bases separating them. CDR3 length: 15 amino acids. Germline V gene data show CDR1 as MNHEY and CDR2 as SVGAGI. CDR3 sequence (DNA): TGTGCCAGCAGTTACAGGAGCTCTGGGGCCAACGTCCTGACTTTC. Translation: CASSYRSSGANVLTF.

V is TRBV6-5 and J is TRBJ2-7; the D is unclear. The CDR3 consists of 15 residues. V lost 4 bases, J lost 1 base, and 14 bases lay in between. Germline V gene data show CDR1 as MNHEY and CDR2 as SVGAGI. DNA for the CDR3: TGTGCCAGCAGTTGGGGTCAGGCACTTTCCTACGAGCAGTACTTC. It encodes CASSWGQALSYEQYF.

The chain joins TRBV7-2 to TRBJ1-5; 8 bases line up with TRBD1. Germline values: CDR1 SGHTA, CDR2 FQGNSA. Losses at the gene ends were 5 bases for V and 2 bases for J; bases not matched to a gene: 8. The length of the CDR3 is 16 residues. The CDR3 DNA reads as TGTGCCAGCAGCCTAACGACAGGGGCGGGCAATCAGCCCCAGCATTTT. Its translation is CASSLTTGAGNQPQHF.

The chain carries TRBV6-1 and TRBJ1-5; 8 bases align to TRBD1. The CDR3 has 14 residues. Germline V CDR1 and CDR2: MNHNS, SASEGT. The ends lost 4 bases at V and 3 bases at J; junction bases unmatched: 2. DNA for the CDR3: TGTGCCAGCAGTGCCCAGGGGGCCAATCAGCCCCAGCATTTT. It codes for CASSAQGANQPQHF.

This clonotype was seen many times. The rearrangement uses TRBV3-1 and TRBJ2-5, with D unclear. The CDR3 consists of 12 residues. Germline loops: CDR1 LGHDT, CDR2 YNNKEL (reference sequence). Trimming took off 5 bases at V and 9 bases at J, with 13 bases between the two ends. CDR3 nucleotides: TGTGCCAGCAGCTCCACGCAAGGACCCCAGTACTTC. It specifies CASSSTQGPQYF.

Many counts were recorded for this clonotype. The chain joins TRBV19 to TRBJ1-1; perhaps TRBD1 as D (5 bases). Germline assignment: CDR1 LNHDA and CDR2 SQIVND (reference sequence). Trimming removed 8 bases at V and 6 bases at J, with 13 bases between. There are 12 residues in the CDR3. The CDR3 is CASDSGMSEAFF. In nucleotides, the CDR3 is TGTGCCAGTGACTCAGGGATGTCTGAAGCTTTCTTT. Full variable domain (missing parts from reference TRBV19 and TRBJ1-1): DGGITQSPKYLFRKEGQNVTLSCEQNLNHDAMYWYRQDPGQGLRLIYYSQIVNDFQKGDIAEGYSVSREKKESFPLTVTSAQKNPTAFYLCASDSGMSEAFFGQGTRLTVV.

Ten or more counts support this clonotype. The chain has TRBV3-1 and TRBJ2-5, with a weak D call TRBD2 (6 bases). Germline V gene lookup returns CDR1 LGHDT and CDR2 YNNKEL (reference sequence). The V end was cut by 3 bases, the J end by 4 bases, with 21 bases between. This CDR3 contains 17 residues. The CDR3 sequence: CASSHRIQRVLGETQYF. CDR3 coding DNA: TGTGCCAGCAGCCATCGGATCCAGCGGGTTCTGGGAGAGACCCAGTACTTC.

This clonotype was picked up many times. V usage is TRBV6-1 and J usage is TRBJ2-4, with 9 bases that match TRBD2. This CDR3 is 16 amino acids long. Trimming removed 8 bases from V and 5 bases from J; junction bases left unmatched: 13. The V gene's germline CDR1 is MNHNS and CDR2 SASEGT. The CDR3 DNA reads as TGTGCCAGCCGTGGTAGCGGGGGACGCCACCAAAACATTCAGTACTTC. Translation gives CASRGSGGRHQNIQYF.

This clonotype came up many times. The chain is built from TRBV7-6 and TRBJ1-3, with a weak D call TRBD1 (5 bases). This CDR3 has 19 amino acids. V was pared by 5 bases and J by 2 bases, with 25 bases between. In germline, CDR1 is SGHVS, CDR2 FNYEAQ. The CDR3 loop is CASSRTKRDLKLTGNTIYF. The DNA for the CDR3 is TGTGCCAGCAGCCGAACCAAACGGGACCTTAAGCTGACTGGAAACACCATATATTTT.